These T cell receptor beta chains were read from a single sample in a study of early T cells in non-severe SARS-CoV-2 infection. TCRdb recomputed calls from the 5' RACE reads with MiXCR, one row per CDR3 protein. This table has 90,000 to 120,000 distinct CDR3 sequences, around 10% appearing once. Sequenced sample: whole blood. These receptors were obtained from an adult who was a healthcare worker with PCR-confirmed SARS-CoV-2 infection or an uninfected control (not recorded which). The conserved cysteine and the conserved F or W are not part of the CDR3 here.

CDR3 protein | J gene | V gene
ASSIGPNTEAF | TRBJ1-1 | TRBV6-5
ASSLGGSGFTSYNEQF | TRBJ2-1 | TRBV11-2
ASSYVRGRGDEQY | TRBJ2-7 | TRBV6-2/TRBV6-3
ASSSTRDYHAGELF | TRBJ2-2 | TRBV7-8
ASSQARFGANTGELF | TRBJ2-2 | TRBV4-3
ASSLAPLGQRYEQY | TRBJ2-7 | TRBV5-4
ASSFPRANYGYT | TRBJ1-2 | TRBV28
ASSEKGFGGQY | TRBJ2-5 | TRBV2
ASSSSREIGRDTQY | TRBJ2-3 | TRBV9
ASSPSSDTQY | TRBJ2-3 | TRBV14
ASSEMVGDKNYGYT | TRBJ1-2 | TRBV6-1
ASSKAFRETETQY | TRBJ2-3 | TRBV21-1
ASSFRTTSGRSDYNEQF | TRBJ2-1 | TRBV12-3/TRBV12-4
ASSQGRGIGYT | TRBJ1-2 | TRBV4-1
ASSPLGTGDTGELF | TRBJ2-2 | TRBV11-3
ASSGSGREANEQF | TRBJ2-1 | TRBV13
SARDRVFNTDTQY | TRBJ2-3 | TRBV20-1
AWSIGSGTDTQY | TRBJ2-3 | TRBV30